Each of the 13 T cell receptor beta chains below was sequenced from the same sample in a study of OX40 agonist ivuxolimab in advanced cancers. The library was built by means of the immunoSEQ multiplex PCR assay. In its TCRdb copy, this immuneACCESS table keeps in-frame sequences only and misses some clones. Where compared with another copy, unresolved V genes explain less than half of these, and the others have no known cause. The sample includes some 37,000 clones, with less than 90% observed a single time. Roughly 3.9% of the sample lies in the top ten. Sample: CD4+ or CD8+ T cells sorted from blood, taken in a trial of the OX40 agonist ivuxolimab. These TCRs come from an adult with an advanced solid tumor such as melanoma, head and neck, liver or kidney cancer.

This clone has just one count. The V call is TRBV7-7, the J call TRBJ2-3; perhaps TRBD1 as D (9 bases). The CDR3 loop spans 21 amino acids. From germline, CDR1 is SSHAT and CDR2 FNYEAQ (reference sequence). In DNA, the CDR3 is TGTGCTAGCCGACTACAGGGGGCTAGCGGGCCTCGGCATGAACGCACAGATACGCAGTATTTT. Translating gives CASRLQGASGPRHERTDTQYF.

The chain uses TRBV5-6 and TRBJ2-2; D is possibly TRBD2 (6 bases). V was trimmed by 4 bases and J by 7 bases, leaving 11 bases between them. The CDR3 has 13 residues. CDR1 and CDR2 from the germline V gene are SGHDT and YYEEEE. CDR3 bases: TGTGCCAGCAGCGGGAGGAGTAGCGGGGAGCTGTTTTTT. Protein product: CASSGRSSGELFF.

The genes are TRBV9 and TRBJ2-3; TRBD2 matches at 8 bases. The ends lost 0 bases at V and 5 bases at J; junction bases unmatched: 8. This CDR3 spans 16 amino acids. Germline loops: CDR1 SGDLS, CDR2 YYNGEE. CDR3 nucleotides: TGTGCCAGCAGCGTAGAGGGGCTAGCGGGTGGAGATACGCAGTATTTT. This encodes CASSVEGLAGGDTQYF.

The chain carries TRBV6-5 and TRBJ1-3, with D maybe TRBD1 (6 bases). The length of the CDR3 is 15 residues. V lost 6 bases to trimming and J lost 2 bases, with 14 bases between them. Germline CDR1 reads MNHEY; CDR2 reads SVGAGI. CDR3 coding DNA: TGTGCCAGCAGCACAGGGTTTTATGCTGGAAACACCATATATTTT. Its protein product is CASSTGFYAGNTIYF.

The chain carries TRBV27 and TRBJ1-6; weak D call: TRBD1 (5 bases). V lost 7 bases to trimming and J lost 6 bases, with 16 bases between them. From germline, CDR1 is MNHEY and CDR2 SMNVEV (reference sequence). The CDR3 loop spans 15 amino acids. The CDR3 is CASTMTVIANSPLHF. The DNA of the CDR3 is TGTGCCAGCACCATGACAGTGATTGCTAATTCACCCCTCCACTTT.

V gene TRBV9 combines with J gene TRBJ2-2; D might be TRBD2 (6 bases). Germline lookup yields CDR1 SGDLS and CDR2 YYNGEE. With 5 bases removed from V and 7 bases from J, the gap between germline ends came to 18 bases. This CDR3 spans 15 amino acids. CDR3 in DNA: TGTGCCAGCAGTCCTCGACTGGGGGGAGGCGGGGAGCTGTTTTTT. This translates into CASSPRLGGGGELFF.

The chain employs TRBV6-6 and TRBJ1-2; D might be TRBD1 (5 bases). The germline V gene encodes CDR1 MNHNY and CDR2 SVGAGI (reference sequence). CDR3 length equals 16 residues. V was cut by 4 bases and J by 3 bases, with 18 bases left in between. The CDR3 protein is CASSFDSMSAHYGYTF. In DNA, the CDR3 is TGTGCCAGCAGTTTCGACAGTATGTCGGCCCACTATGGCTACACCTTC.

CDR3 nucleotides: TGTGCCAGCAGCGCCCATGGAGGGAACACTGAAGCTTTCTTT. It yields the protein CASSAHGGNTEAFF. This sequence joins TRBV9 and TRBJ1-1; D is uncertain. Germline CDR1 and CDR2: SGDLS and YYNGEE. V was cut by 3 bases and J by 1 base, with 10 bases left in between. This CDR3 region has 14 residues.

V gene TRBV18 combines with J gene TRBJ2-5, with 9 positions matching TRBD2. Unmatched junction bases numbered 16, after V lost 4 bases and J lost 4 bases. This CDR3 comprises 18 residues. Germline CDR1 and CDR2: KGHSH and LQKENI. This chain's CDR3 is CASSLFTSSGNGLETQYF. CDR3 sequence (DNA): TGTGCCAGCTCACTGTTCACGTCTAGCGGGAATGGACTAGAGACCCAGTACTTC.

On this clone itself: One end of the junction varies from germline; a read error may be responsible. V gene TRBV2 combines with J gene TRBJ1-6; D is undetermined. CDR3 length: 14 residues. Germline V lookup: CDR1 SNHLY, CDR2 FYNNEI. As DNA, the CDR3 is TGTGCCAGCAGTGAAGACAGATATAATTCAGCCCTCCACTTT. It translates to CASSEDRYNSALHF.

This chain uses TRBV28 with TRBJ2-5; D is unresolved. V dropped 6 bases and J dropped 4 bases, with 12 bases sitting between them. Germline V gives CDR1 MDHEN, CDR2 SYDVKM. The CDR3 extends over 13 amino acids. The CDR3: CASSSPPLETQYF. The CDR3 nucleotides are TGTGCCAGCAGCTCTCCTCCGTTAGAGACCCAGTACTTC. The whole variable domain, remainder taken from reference TRBV28 and TRBJ2-5, is DVKVTQSSRYLVKRTGEKVFLECVQDMDHENMFWYRQDPGLGLRLIYFSYDVKMKEKGDIPEGYSVSREKKERFSLILESASTNQTSMYLCASSSPPLETQYFGPGTRLLVL.

The chain combines TRBV6-6 with TRBJ2-3; D is perhaps TRBD2 (5 bases). The CDR3 has 14 residues. V was clipped by 7 bases and J by 5 bases, with 16 bases between them. Germline CDR1 and CDR2: MNHNY and SVGAGI (reference sequence). In nucleotides, the CDR3 is TGTGCCAGCAAGGTGGGAGTAAGTAAAGATACGCAGTATTTT. Protein product: CASKVGVSKDTQYF.

This clone has only one observation. V is TRBV28 and J is TRBJ2-7; D ambiguous. Per the germline V gene, CDR1 is MDHEN and CDR2 is SYDVKM. Trimming pared 7 bases from V and 3 bases from J, leaving 13 bases between. This CDR3 region has 13 residues. The CDR3 region has the DNA TGTGCCAGCACCTCGGGCAGTATCTACGAGCAGTACTTC. This codes for CASTSGSIYEQYF.